Shown below are 17 T cell receptor beta chains from a single sample sequenced in a study of PD-L1 blockade in urothelial cancer. Profiled with immunoSEQ multiplex PCR; TCRdb holds only in-frame clones, not every one. Of 40,000 to 55,000 clones in the sample, just over 85% were seen once. Specified time point: pretreatment peripheral blood. The starting material was PBMCs, obtained around atezolizumab (anti-PD-L1) treatment. These receptors originate from a man in his fifties or sixties with urothelial cancer.

The chain uses TRBV19 and TRBJ2-7; weak D call: TRBD1 (6 bases). The CDR3 has 13 amino acids. The germline V gene encodes CDR1 LNHDA and CDR2 SQIVND (reference sequence). Trimming removed 3 bases at V and 2 bases at J, with 8 bases between. Here the CDR3 reads CASSMTGPYEQYF. The CDR3 DNA is TGTGCCAGTAGTATGACAGGACCCTACGAGCAGTACTTC.

The rearrangement links TRBV7-9 to TRBJ2-2; 9 bases line up with TRBD2. Germline CDR1 SEHNR, CDR2 FQNEAQ (reference sequence). There are 15 residues in the CDR3. Germline trimming cut 2 bases from V and 7 bases from J; bases unmatched to any gene: 5. The CDR3 reads CASSLSSGRSGELFF. The DNA for the CDR3 is TGTGCCAGCAGCTTATCGAGCGGGAGGAGCGGGGAGCTGTTTTTT.

The sample holds a few counts of this clone. The chain uses TRBV7-9 and TRBJ1-1; D is ambiguous. The V end was cut by 0 bases, the J end by 5 bases, with 10 bases between. Germline CDR1 SEHNR, CDR2 FQNEAQ (reference sequence). This CDR3 comprises 14 residues. Here the CDR3 DNA reads TGTGCCAGCAGCTTAGCGCTCCGAGGGACTGAAGCTTTCTTT. As protein: CASSLALRGTEAFF.

This clone was seen a single time. The rearrangement uses TRBV4-3 and TRBJ1-5; D unresolved. CDR1 is LGHNA and CDR2 is YSLEER in the germline V gene. The CDR3 length is 16 residues. V was shortened by 0 bases and J by 0 bases, with 9 bases between the two germline ends. This chain's CDR3 is CASSQDAGYSNQPQHF. The CDR3 region has the DNA TGCGCCAGCAGCCAAGATGCAGGATATAGCAATCAGCCCCAGCATTTT.

The chain joins TRBV28 to TRBJ1-5; the D gene is possibly TRBD1 (5 bases). The CDR3 has 15 amino acids. Looked up from germline, CDR1 is MDHEN and CDR2 is SYDVKM. V lost 8 bases to trimming and J lost 4 bases, with 18 bases between them. CDR3 bases: TGTGCCAGCTCCGGACACGGCCTAGAGAATCAGCCCCAGCATTTT. Translating it yields CASSGHGLENQPQHF.

This chain joins TRBV6-5 and TRBJ2-7; 11 positions match TRBD2. The CDR3 contains 16 residues. The V segment lost 4 bases and the J segment 4 bases; nucleotides outside the gene matches: 9. Germline CDR1 reads MNHEY; CDR2 reads SVGAGI. The CDR3 here is CASSSLTSGSLYEQYF. CDR3 bases: TGTGCCAGCAGTTCCCTTACTAGCGGGAGTCTGTACGAGCAGTACTTC.

The V call is TRBV5-6, the J call TRBJ1-2, with D perhaps TRBD1 (6 bases). The CDR3 runs to 14 residues. Trimming stripped 4 bases from V and 4 bases from J, with 14 bases between. Germline-derived CDR1 and CDR2 are SGHDT and YYEEEE. The DNA for the CDR3 is TGTGCCAGCAGCGGGGCAGGGGAGGGCTATGGCTACACCTTC. Its translation: CASSGAGEGYGYTF.

This chain connects TRBV2 to TRBJ2-1; 9 bases are shared with TRBD2. V lost 4 bases and J lost 3; bases outside the gene matches: 4. Germline V CDR1 and CDR2: SNHLY, FYNNEI. The CDR3 is made up of 15 amino acids. Here the CDR3 DNA reads TGTGCCAGCAGTGTAGGCGGGAGGGACTACAATGAGCAGTTCTTC. It is translated as CASSVGGRDYNEQFF.

V is TRBV6-6 and J is TRBJ1-5; tentative D call: TRBD1 (6 bases). The germline V gene encodes CDR1 MNHNY and CDR2 SVGAGI (reference sequence). The CDR3 has 13 amino acids. Trimming cost V 8 bases and J 4 bases, with 12 bases left between them. CDR3 in amino acids: CASGTSQNQPQHF. CDR3 in DNA: TGTGCCAGCGGGACAAGCCAAAATCAGCCCCAGCATTTT.

The chain couples TRBV19 to TRBJ2-7; 7 bases line up with TRBD1. The CDR3 length is 16 residues. Germline V gene sequence: CDR1 LNHDA, CDR2 SQIVND (reference sequence). The V and J ends lost 6 bases and 1 base, in that order; junction bases with no gene match: 12. For the CDR3, the DNA is TGTGCCAGTAGCGCAACCGGGACAGCCATTTCCTACGAGCAGTACTTC. The encoded protein is CASSATGTAISYEQYF.

The V and J genes are TRBV5-6 and TRBJ2-7; 9 nucleotides agree with TRBD2. CDR3 length equals 15 residues. The V gene's germline CDR1 is SGHDT and CDR2 YYEEEE. The V segment lost 0 bases and the J segment 4 bases; nucleotides outside the gene matches: 5. This CDR3 is CASSLDLAGLYEQYF. The CDR3 DNA reads as TGTGCCAGCAGCTTGGATCTAGCGGGATTATACGAGCAGTACTTC.

This chain joins TRBV7-2 and TRBJ1-2, with D perhaps TRBD1 (5 bases). In germline, CDR1 is SGHTA, CDR2 FQGNSA. The CDR3 runs 17 residues. Deletions cut 5 bases from V and 0 bases from J, with 19 bases between. The CDR3 DNA sequence: TGTGCCAGCAGCCTATTAGGAGGGACTGGAGCTAACTATGGCTACACCTTC. Amino acids: CASSLLGGTGANYGYTF. The entire variable domain, with the rest obtained from reference TRBV7-2 and TRBJ1-2, is as follows: GAGVSQSPSNKVTEKGKDVELRCDPISGHTALYWYRQSLGQGLEFLIYFQGNSAPDKSGLPSDRFSAERTGGSVSTLTIQRTQQEDSAVYLCASSLLGGTGANYGYTFGSGTRLTVV.

The chain uses TRBV6-6 and TRBJ1-1; D perhaps matches TRBD1 (5 bases). CDR3 length: 16 residues. CDR1 and CDR2 from the germline V gene are MNHNY and SVGAGI (reference sequence). Trimming took 2 bases from V and 2 from J, leaving 15 bases between them. CDR3 amino acids: CASSYGAGRTNTEAFF. DNA of the CDR3: TGTGCCAGCAGTTACGGCGCGGGACGGACAAACACTGAAGCTTTCTTT.

The chain carries TRBV28 and TRBJ1-2, with D possibly being TRBD1 (6 bases). The V end was cut by 5 bases, the J end by 2 bases, with 15 bases between. This CDR3 is built from 15 residues. In germline, CDR1 is MDHEN, CDR2 SYDVKM. The CDR3 nucleotides read TGTGCCAGCAGTCTTTTATACGGGACAAACTATGGCTACACCTTC. This codes for CASSLLYGTNYGYTF.

The chain has TRBV9 and TRBJ2-1; D perhaps matches TRBD2 (6 bases). Germline V gives CDR1 SGDLS, CDR2 YYNGEE. Trimming stripped 0 bases from V and 11 bases from J, with 12 bases between. The CDR3 contains 13 residues. The CDR3, as DNA: TGTGCCAGCAGCGTAGGGGGACTGGCGAAGCAGTTCTTC. Protein: CASSVGGLAKQFF.

The chain couples TRBV11-3 to TRBJ2-7, with 10 bases lining up with TRBD1. The CDR3 is 15 amino acids. CDR1 is SGHNT and CDR2 is YENEEA in the germline V gene. V trimming: 1 base; J trimming: 5 bases; junction bases outside the gene matches: 5. CDR3 DNA sequence: TGTGCCAGCAGCTTAGCCGGGACAGGGGTGCACGAGCAGTACTTC. Amino acids: CASSLAGTGVHEQYF.

Here the CDR3 reads CASSSTLGVTNEKLFF. The CDR3 DNA is TGCGCCAGCAGCTCGACTCTAGGGGTAACTAATGAAAAACTGTTTTTT. This chain uses TRBV5-1 with TRBJ1-4, with a possible D match to TRBD1 (5 bases). Germline values: CDR1 SGHRS, CDR2 YFSETQ. The CDR3 sequence is 16 residues long. Trimming pared 3 bases from V and 1 base from J, leaving 13 bases between.